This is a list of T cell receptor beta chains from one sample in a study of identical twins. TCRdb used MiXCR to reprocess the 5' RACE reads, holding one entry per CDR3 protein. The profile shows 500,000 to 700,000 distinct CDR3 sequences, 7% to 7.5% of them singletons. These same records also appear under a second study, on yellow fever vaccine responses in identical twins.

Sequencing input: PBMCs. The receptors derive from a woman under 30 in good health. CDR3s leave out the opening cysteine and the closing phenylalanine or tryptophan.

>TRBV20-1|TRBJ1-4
SASPQPNPTNEKLF
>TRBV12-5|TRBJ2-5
ASGRQAGAGETQY
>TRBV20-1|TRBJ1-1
SANVGGPNTEAF
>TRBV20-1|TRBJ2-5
SARLAGVRETQY
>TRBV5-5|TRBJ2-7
ASSFTGTSGSYGYEQY
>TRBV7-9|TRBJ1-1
ASSSGEAF
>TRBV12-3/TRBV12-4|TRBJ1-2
ASSSPGNYGYT
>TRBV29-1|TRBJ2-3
SVESGRNTQY
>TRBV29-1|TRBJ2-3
SVEDPTLAGGTDTQY
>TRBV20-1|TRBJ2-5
SAGRTSGGLTQY
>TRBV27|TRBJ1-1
ASSYAPILSGANTEAF
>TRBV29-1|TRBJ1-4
SVTRATNEKLF
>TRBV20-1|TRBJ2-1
SARKLAGYEQF
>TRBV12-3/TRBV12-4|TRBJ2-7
ASSLATGGPYEQY
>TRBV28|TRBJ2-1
ASSLGLGAGGRRDEQF
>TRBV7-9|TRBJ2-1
ASSLGLDRAIEQF
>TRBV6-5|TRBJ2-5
ASSYSTGQGRETQY
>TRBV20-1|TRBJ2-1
SVKGLAGGRSYNEQF
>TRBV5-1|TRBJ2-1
ASSEGQGAGNEQF
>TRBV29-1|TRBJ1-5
SVGDGPNQPQH
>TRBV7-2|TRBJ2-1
ASSLRYGEQF
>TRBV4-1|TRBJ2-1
ASSPGGGASGGGYNEQF
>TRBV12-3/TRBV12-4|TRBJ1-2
ASSNPGGIGYT
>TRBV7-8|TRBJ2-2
ASSRRGTSGTYTGELF
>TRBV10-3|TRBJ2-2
AIGKNTGELF
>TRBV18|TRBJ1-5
ASSGGDNQPQH
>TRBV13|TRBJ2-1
ASSLDSGAGNEQF
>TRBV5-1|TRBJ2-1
ASSSLAGGARNEQF
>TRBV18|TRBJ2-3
ASSPPTGTGTDTQY
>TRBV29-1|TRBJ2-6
SVDDSSGANVLT
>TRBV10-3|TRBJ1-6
AIKEGVGSPLH
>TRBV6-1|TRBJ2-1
ASSRDKRYEQF
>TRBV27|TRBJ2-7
ASKRLDGASYEQY
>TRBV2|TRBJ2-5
ASGTGGFSGETQY
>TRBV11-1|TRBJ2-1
ASSPRMAQGAIYNEQF
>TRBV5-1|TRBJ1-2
ASSLYRGLDYGYT
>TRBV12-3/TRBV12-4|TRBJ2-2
ASCSDWTSGLYTGELF
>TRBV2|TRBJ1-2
ASSEVGGYGYT
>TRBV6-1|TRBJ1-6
ASSQTGGSHSPLH
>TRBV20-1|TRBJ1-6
SARTGGYNSPLH
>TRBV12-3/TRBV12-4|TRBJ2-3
ASKGLSTDTQY